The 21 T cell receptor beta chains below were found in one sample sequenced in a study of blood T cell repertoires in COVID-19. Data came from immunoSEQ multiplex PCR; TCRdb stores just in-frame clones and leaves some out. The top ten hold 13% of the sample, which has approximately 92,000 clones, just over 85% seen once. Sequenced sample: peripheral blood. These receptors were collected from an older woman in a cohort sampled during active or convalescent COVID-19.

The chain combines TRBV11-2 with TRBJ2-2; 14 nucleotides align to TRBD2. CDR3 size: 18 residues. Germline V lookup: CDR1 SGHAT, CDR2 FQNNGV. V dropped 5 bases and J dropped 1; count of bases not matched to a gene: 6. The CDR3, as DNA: TGTGCCAGCAGCCCCTCTGGGACTAGCGGGGGGAACACCGGGGAGCTGTTTTTT. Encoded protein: CASSPSGTSGGNTGELFF.

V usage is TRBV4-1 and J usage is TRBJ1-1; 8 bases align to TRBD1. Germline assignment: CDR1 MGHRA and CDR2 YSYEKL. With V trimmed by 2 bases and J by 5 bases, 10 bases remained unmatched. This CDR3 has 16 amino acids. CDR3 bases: TGCGCCAGCAGCCAAAGTTGGGTCAGGGGGCCTACTGAAGCTTTCTTT. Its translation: CASSQSWVRGPTEAFF.

The CDR3 DNA follows: TGTGCCTGGAGTGCTTCGGACAGGGGGCACGGGGTTAATCAGCCCCAGCATTTT. Its translation: CAWSASDRGHGVNQPQHF. J is TRBJ1-5 and V is TRBV30, with TRBD1 identical over 11 bases. Germline CDR1 is GTSNPN and CDR2 is SVGIG (reference sequence). The CDR3 spans 18 residues. After removal of 1 base from V and 4 bases from J, the junction contained 12 bases not matched to a gene. Full variable domain (outside the CDR3, taken from reference TRBV30 and TRBJ1-5): SQTIHQWPATLVQPVGSPLSLECTVEGTSNPNLYWYRQAAGRGLQLLFYSVGIGQISSEVPQNLSASRPQDRQFILSSKKLLLSDSGFYLCAWSASDRGHGVNQPQHFGDGTRLSIL.

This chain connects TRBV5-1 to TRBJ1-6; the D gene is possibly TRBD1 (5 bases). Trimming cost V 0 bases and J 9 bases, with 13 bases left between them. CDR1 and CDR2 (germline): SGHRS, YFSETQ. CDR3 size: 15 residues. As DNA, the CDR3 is TGCGCCAGCAGCTTGGACCAACCGGGGGGTTCACCCCTCCACTTT. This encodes CASSLDQPGGSPLHF.

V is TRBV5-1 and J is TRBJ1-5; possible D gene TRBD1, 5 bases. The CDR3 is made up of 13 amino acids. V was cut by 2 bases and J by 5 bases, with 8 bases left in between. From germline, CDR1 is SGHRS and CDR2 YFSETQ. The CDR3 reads CASSFGGDQPQHF. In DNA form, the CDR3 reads TGCGCCAGCAGCTTTGGGGGGGATCAGCCCCAGCATTTT.

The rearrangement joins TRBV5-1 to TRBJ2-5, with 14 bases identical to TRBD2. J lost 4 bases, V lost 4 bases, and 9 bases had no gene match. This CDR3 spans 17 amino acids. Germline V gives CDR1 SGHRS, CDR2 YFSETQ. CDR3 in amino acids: CASSLRTSGGSGETQYF. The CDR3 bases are TGCGCCAGCAGCCTGCGGACTAGCGGGGGGTCCGGAGAGACCCAGTACTTC. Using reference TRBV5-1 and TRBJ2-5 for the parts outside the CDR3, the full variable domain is KAGVTQTPRYLIKTRGQQVTLSCSPISGHRSVSWYQQTPGQGLQFLFEYFSETQRNKGNFPGRFSGRQFSNSRSEMNVSTLELGDSALYLCASSLRTSGGSGETQYFGPGTRLLVL.

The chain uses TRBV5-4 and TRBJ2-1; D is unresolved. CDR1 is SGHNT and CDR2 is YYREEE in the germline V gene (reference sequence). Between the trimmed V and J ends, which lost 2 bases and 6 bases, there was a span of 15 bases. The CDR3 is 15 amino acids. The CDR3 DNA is TGTGCCAGCAGCTTACCTTTTAGTAAGCGCAATGAGCAGTTCTTC. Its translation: CASSLPFSKRNEQFF.

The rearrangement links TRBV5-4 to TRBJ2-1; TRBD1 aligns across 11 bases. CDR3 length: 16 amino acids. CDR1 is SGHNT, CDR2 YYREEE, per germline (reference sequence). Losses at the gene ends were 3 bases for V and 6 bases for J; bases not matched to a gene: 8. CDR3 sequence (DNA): TGTGCCAGCAGCTCGGACAGGGGGCGCATTTTCAATGAGCAGTTCTTC. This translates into CASSSDRGRIFNEQFF.

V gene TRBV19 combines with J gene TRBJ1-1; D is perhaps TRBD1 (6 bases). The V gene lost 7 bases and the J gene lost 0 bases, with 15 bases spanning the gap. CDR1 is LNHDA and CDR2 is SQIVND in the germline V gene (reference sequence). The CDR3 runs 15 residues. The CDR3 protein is CASTPGARLNTEAFF. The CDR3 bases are TGTGCCAGTACCCCAGGGGCAAGATTGAACACTGAAGCTTTCTTT.

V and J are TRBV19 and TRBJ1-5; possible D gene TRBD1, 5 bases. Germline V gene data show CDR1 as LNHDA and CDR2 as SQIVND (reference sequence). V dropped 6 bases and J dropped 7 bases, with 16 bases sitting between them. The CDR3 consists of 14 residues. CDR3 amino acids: CASSDSLAEQPQHF. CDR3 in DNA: TGTGCCAGTAGCGACAGCCTTGCGGAACAGCCCCAGCATTTT.

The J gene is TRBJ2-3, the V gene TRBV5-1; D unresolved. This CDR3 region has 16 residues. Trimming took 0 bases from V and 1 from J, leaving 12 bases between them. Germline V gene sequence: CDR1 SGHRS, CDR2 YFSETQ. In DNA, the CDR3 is TGCGCCAGCAGCTTGGCCACTGTGCAGGGCACAGATACGCAGTATTTT. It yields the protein CASSLATVQGTDTQYF. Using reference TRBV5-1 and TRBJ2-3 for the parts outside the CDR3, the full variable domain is KAGVTQTPRYLIKTRGQQVTLSCSPISGHRSVSWYQQTPGQGLQFLFEYFSETQRNKGNFPGRFSGRQFSNSRSEMNVSTLELGDSALYLCASSLATVQGTDTQYFGPGTRLTVL.

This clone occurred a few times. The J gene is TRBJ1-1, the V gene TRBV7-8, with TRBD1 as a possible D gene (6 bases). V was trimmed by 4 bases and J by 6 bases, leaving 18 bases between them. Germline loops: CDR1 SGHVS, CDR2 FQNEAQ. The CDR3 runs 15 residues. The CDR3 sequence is CASSSLGQGISEAFF. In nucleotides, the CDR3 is TGTGCCAGCAGCTCCTTGGGACAAGGTATCTCTGAAGCTTTCTTT.

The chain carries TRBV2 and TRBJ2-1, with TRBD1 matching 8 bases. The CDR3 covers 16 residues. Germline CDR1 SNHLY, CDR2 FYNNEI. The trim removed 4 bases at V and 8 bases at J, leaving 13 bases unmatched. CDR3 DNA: TGTGCCAGCAGTGGGCCAGGGGGCCAGGGGCCCTATGAGCAGTTCTTC. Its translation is CASSGPGGQGPYEQFF.

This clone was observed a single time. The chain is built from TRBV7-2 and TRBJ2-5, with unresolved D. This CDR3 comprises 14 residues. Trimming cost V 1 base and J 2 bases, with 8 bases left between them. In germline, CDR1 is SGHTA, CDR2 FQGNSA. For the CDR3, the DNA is TGTGCCAGCAGCTTAGGCGGTTTACAAGAGACCCAGTACTTC. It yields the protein CASSLGGLQETQYF. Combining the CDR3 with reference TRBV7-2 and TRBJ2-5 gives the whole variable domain GAGVSQSPSNKVTEKGKDVELRCDPISGHTALYWYRQSLGQGLEFLIYFQGNSAPDKSGLPSDRFSAERTGGSVSTLTIQRTQQEDSAVYLCASSLGGLQETQYFGPGTRLLVL.

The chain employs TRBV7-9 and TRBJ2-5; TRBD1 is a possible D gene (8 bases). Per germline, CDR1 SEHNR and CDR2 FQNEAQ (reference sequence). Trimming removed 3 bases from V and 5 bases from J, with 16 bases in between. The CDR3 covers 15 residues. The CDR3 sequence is CASSFIGQGGETQYF. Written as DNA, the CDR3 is TGTGCCAGCAGCTTCATAGGACAGGGAGGGGAGACCCAGTACTTC.

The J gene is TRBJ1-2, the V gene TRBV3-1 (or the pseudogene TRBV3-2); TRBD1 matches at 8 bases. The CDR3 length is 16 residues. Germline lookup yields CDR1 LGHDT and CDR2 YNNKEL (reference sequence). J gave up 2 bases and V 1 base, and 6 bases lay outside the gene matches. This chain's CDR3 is CASSQGPGTGNYGYTF. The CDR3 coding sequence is TGTGCCAGCAGCCAAGGACCCGGGACAGGAAACTATGGCTACACCTTC.

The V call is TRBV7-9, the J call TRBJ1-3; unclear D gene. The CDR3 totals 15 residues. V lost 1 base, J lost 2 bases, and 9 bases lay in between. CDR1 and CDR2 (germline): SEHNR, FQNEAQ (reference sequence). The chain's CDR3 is CASSLEGGAGNTIYF. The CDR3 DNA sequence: TGTGCCAGCAGCTTAGAGGGAGGTGCTGGAAACACCATATATTTT.

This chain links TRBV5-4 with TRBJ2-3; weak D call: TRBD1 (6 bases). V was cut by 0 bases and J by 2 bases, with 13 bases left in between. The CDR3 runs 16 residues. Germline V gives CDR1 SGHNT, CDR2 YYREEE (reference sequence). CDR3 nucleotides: TGTGCCAGCAGCTTGGTGGGGGCAACACCCACAGATACGCAGTATTTT. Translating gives CASSLVGATPTDTQYF.

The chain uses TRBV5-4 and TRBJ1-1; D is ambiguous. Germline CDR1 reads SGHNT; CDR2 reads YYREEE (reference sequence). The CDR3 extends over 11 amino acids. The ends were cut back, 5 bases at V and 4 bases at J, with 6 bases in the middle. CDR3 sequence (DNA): TGTGCCAGCAGAACGGTCACTGAAGCTTTCTTT. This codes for CASRTVTEAFF.

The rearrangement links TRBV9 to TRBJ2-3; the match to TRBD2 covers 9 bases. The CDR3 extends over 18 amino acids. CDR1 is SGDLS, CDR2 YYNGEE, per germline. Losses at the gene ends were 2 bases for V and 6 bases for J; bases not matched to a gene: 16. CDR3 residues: CASSVSGAAGGELDTQYF. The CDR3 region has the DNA TGTGCCAGCAGCGTGAGTGGGGCTGCGGGGGGGGAGCTCGATACGCAGTATTTT. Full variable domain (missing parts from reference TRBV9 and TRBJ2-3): DSGVTQTPKHLITATGQRVTLRCSPRSGDLSVYWYQQSLDQGLQFLIQYYNGEERAKGNILERFSAQQFPDLHSELNLSSLELGDSALYFCASSVSGAAGGELDTQYFGPGTRLTVL.

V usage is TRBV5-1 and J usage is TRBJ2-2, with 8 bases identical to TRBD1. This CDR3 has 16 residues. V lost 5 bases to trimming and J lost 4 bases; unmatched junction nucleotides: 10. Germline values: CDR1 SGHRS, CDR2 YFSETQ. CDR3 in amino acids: CASRSPGQAITGELFF. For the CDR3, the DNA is TGCGCCAGCAGGTCTCCGGGACAGGCCATCACCGGGGAGCTGTTTTTT.